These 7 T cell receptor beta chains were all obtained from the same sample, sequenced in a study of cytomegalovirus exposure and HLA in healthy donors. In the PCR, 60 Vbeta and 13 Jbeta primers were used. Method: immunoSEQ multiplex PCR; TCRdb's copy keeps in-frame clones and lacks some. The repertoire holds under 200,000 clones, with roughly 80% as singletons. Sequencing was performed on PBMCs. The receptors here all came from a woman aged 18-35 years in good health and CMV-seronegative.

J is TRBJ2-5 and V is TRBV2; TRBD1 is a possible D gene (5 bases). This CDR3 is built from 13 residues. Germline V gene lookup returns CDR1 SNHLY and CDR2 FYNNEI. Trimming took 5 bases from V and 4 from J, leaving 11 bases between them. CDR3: CASSPRGGETQYF. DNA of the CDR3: TGTGCCAGCAGTCCAAGGGGTGGAGAGACCCAGTACTTC.

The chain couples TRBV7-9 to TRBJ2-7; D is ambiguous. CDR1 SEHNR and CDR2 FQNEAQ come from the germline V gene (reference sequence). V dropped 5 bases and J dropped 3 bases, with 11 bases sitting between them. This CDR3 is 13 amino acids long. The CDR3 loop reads CASSSRERYEQYF. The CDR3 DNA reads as TGTGCCAGCAGCAGTAGAGAACGCTACGAGCAGTACTTC.

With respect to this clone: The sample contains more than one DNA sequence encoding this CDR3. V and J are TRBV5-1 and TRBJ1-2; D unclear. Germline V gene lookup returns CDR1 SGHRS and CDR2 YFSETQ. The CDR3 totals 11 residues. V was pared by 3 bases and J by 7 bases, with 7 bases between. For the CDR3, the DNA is TGCGCCAGCAGCTATGAGGGTGGCTACACCTTC. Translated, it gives CASSYEGGYTF.

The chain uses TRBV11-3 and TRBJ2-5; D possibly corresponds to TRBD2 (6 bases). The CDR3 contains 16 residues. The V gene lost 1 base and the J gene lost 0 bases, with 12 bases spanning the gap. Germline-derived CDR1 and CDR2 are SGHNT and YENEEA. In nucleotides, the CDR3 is TGTGCCAGCAGCTTAGTTTGGGGGGTGTACCAAGAGACCCAGTACTTC. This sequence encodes CASSLVWGVYQETQYF.

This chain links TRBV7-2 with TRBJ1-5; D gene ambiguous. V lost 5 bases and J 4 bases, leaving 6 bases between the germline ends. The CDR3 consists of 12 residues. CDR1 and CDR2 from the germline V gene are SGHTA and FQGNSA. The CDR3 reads CASSATNQPQHF. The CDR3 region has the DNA TGTGCCAGCAGCGCAACAAATCAGCCCCAGCATTTT.

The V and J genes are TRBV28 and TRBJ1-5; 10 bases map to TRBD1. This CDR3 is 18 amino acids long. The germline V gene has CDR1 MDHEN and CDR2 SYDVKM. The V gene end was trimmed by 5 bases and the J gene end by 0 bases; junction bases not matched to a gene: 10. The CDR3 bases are TGTGCCAGCAGTCGACCGGGACAGGGGAACTATAGCAATCAGCCCCAGCATTTT. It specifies CASSRPGQGNYSNQPQHF. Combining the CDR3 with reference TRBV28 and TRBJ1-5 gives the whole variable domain DVKVTQSSRYLVKRTGEKVFLECVQDMDHENMFWYRQDPGLGLRLIYFSYDVKMKEKGDIPEGYSVSREKKERFSLILESASTNQTSMYLCASSRPGQGNYSNQPQHFGDGTRLSIL.

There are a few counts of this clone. In nucleotides, the CDR3 is TGTGCCAGCAGTTTTTATGGCGGGGGGCACTCCTACGAGCAGTACTTC. This gives the protein CASSFYGGGHSYEQYF. The rearrangement uses TRBV28 and TRBJ2-7; 8 bases map to TRBD2. V lost 3 bases, J lost 0 bases, and 7 bases stayed unmatched. Germline CDR1 is MDHEN and CDR2 is SYDVKM. The CDR3 is made up of 16 amino acids.